This T cell receptor (beta chain) was recovered during a study of blood T cell repertoires in COVID-19. Across the study: T cells, B-cell-depleted T cells, or PBMCs provided the cDNA or gDNA that served as material.

Original processing notes: Reference gene primer amplification gave estimated nucleated cell counts. Sequencing used immunoSEQ multiplex PCR; TCRdb keeps in-frame clones, though not all of them. V and J calls and clone size come straight from that table; D and trimming were deduced from the DNA. The top ten clones hold roughly 15% of a sample with approximately 100,000 clones, about 84% of them seen once. CDR1 is SGHVS, CDR2 FQNEAQ, per germline. The CDR3 sequence is 15 residues long. Unmatched junction bases numbered 5, after V lost 4 bases and J lost 4 bases. The J gene is TRBJ2-2, the V gene TRBV7-8, with TRBD1 matching over 8 bases. The clonotype originates from a woman in her 70s with acute or convalescent COVID-19. The sequencing input was peripheral blood. DNA for the CDR3: TGTGCCAGCAGCTCAAGGACAGGGCGCACCGGGGAGCTGTTTTTT. Residues: CASSSRTGRTGELFF.